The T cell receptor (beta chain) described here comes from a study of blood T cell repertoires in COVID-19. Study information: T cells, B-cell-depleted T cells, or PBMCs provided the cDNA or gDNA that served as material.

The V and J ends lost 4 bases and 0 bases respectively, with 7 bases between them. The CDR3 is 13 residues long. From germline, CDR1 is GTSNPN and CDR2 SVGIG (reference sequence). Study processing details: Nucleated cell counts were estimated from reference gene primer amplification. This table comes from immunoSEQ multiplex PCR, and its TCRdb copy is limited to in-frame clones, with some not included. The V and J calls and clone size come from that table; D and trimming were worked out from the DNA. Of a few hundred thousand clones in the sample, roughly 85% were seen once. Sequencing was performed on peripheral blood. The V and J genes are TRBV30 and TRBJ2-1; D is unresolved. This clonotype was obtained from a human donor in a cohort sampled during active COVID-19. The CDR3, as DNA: TGTGCCTGGAAGCCGAACTCCTACAATGAGCAGTTCTTC. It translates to CAWKPNSYNEQFF. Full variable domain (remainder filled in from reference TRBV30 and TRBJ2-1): SQTIHQWPATLVQPVGSPLSLECTVEGTSNPNLYWYRQAAGRGLQLLFYSVGIGQISSEVPQNLSASRPQDRQFILSSKKLLLSDSGFYLCAWKPNSYNEQFFGPGTRLTVL.